A selection of T cell receptor beta chains follows, all from one sample in a study of blood T cell repertoires in COVID-19. Profiled with immunoSEQ multiplex PCR; TCRdb holds only in-frame clones, not every one. The repertoire holds about 290,000 clones, with around nine tenths as singletons. Sequenced material: peripheral blood. These receptors all come from a woman in her twenties or thirties with COVID-19, enrolled during active disease. The CDR3 runs from the conserved cysteine through the conserved F or W.

V,J,CDR3
TRBV6-2/TRBV6-3,TRBJ2-5,CASSYTSGQETQYF
TRBV15,TRBJ1-4,CATSRETGGKLFF
TRBV7-9,TRBJ2-3,CASTQPLAGGPGTDTQYF
TRBV24-1,TRBJ1-5,CATSDSYRVSNQPQHF
TRBV11-2,TRBJ1-2,CASSTGQAGYTF
TRBV28,TRBJ1-5,CASSSFQVVSNQPQHF
TRBV10-1,TRBJ2-1,CASSVLAGVYNEQFF
TRBV6-1,TRBJ1-2,CASSEAGANYGYTF
TRBV4-1,TRBJ1-1,CASSQFSGTGLSEAFF
TRBV12-3/TRBV12-4,TRBJ1-5,CASSGQGEQPQHF
TRBV13,TRBJ1-1,CASSSSGTGGVVAEAFF
TRBV2,TRBJ1-6,CASSLGWVTDSPLHF
TRBV7-9,TRBJ1-2,CASSLAGQGGYGYTF
TRBV6-5,TRBJ1-2,CASSFSRDRNYGYTF
TRBV11-2,TRBJ1-2,CASSFKGGANYGYTF
TRBV4-1,TRBJ1-2,CASSLDPGQAMYGYTF
TRBV7-6,TRBJ1-4,CASSFQGAQDEKLFF
TRBV10-2,TRBJ2-7,CASSDPTGGSSYEQYF
TRBV3-1/TRBV3-2,TRBJ2-7,CASSQMASGTYEQYF
TRBV28,TRBJ1-2,CASSLTLVGGTGGIGNYGYTF
TRBV30,TRBJ1-1,CAWITGGNTEAFF
TRBV19,TRBJ1-1,CASSISPYRGDNTEAFF
TRBV5-4,TRBJ2-5,CASSPVGDQGGWAQYF
TRBV25-1,TRBJ1-1,CASTAQGHRGAFF
TRBV5-4,TRBJ2-1,CASSQETSRSYNEQFF
TRBV6-5,TRBJ2-1,CASSRREAPSDEQFF
TRBV19,TRBJ1-2,CASSIWFQGPGYTF
TRBV18,TRBJ1-2,CASSIQGFMVDGYTF
TRBV5-1,TRBJ2-7,CASTPTGTGAFEQYF
TRBV5-6,TRBJ2-3,CASSSTQGSDTQYF
TRBV5-1,TRBJ2-2,CASSLVGGNTGELFF
TRBV10-2,TRBJ2-7,CASKSGYEQYF
TRBV2,TRBJ2-7,CASSVRRGHYEQYF
TRBV10-3,TRBJ2-1,CAISESFGGGAWEQFF
TRBV6-5,TRBJ2-7,CASSNSGGVNYEQYF
TRBV10-3,TRBJ2-1,CAINGGQGFPIEQFF
TRBV5-8,TRBJ2-3,CASSSLAGGRTDTQYF
TRBV5-1,TRBJ2-3,CASRWDNTQYF
TRBV6-1,TRBJ2-7,CASSDLAGGRYEQYF
TRBV21-1,TRBJ2-2,CASSKSGPYRVLAGELFF
TRBV3-1/TRBV3-2,TRBJ2-3,CASSQVSDTQYF
TRBV21-1,TRBJ1-4,CASSKGTPTSTNEKLFF
TRBV19,TRBJ1-1,CASSRTVSGGSFF
TRBV25-1,TRBJ2-7,CASTRGSIYEQYF
TRBV9,TRBJ1-3,CASSQTLGNTIYF
TRBV28,TRBJ1-2,CATLQGGHYGYTF
TRBV19,TRBJ2-2,CASSIVGGTGELFF
TRBV7-9,TRBJ2-3,CASSLAGGATDTQYF
TRBV5-1,TRBJ2-7,CASSLPGQSYEQYF